This T cell receptor (beta chain) was obtained from a study of shared clonotypes between healthy human individuals. Trimming cost V 4 bases and J 5 bases, with 20 bases left between them. The CDR3 has 16 amino acids. Germline CDR1 reads MNHEY; CDR2 reads SVGAGI. TCRdb's copy holds only in-frame clones and misses some; the assay was immunoSEQ multiplex PCR. This table holds about 2 million clones, about 95% found once. The sample was naive CD4+ T cells sorted from blood. Subset described: CD45RA+ positively selected. This TCR derives from a man between 18 and 29 years old in good health. The chain links TRBV6-5 to TRBJ1-2, with a weak D call TRBD1 (6 bases). CDR3 protein: CASSSTLDSLAYGYTF. The CDR3 nucleotides read TGTGCCAGCAGTTCTACTTTGGACAGTCTAGCGTATGGCTACACCTTC.